This passage covers 15 T cell receptor beta chains from one sample sequenced in a study of blood T cell repertoires in COVID-19. TCRdb keeps only in-frame clones here, not all; method: immunoSEQ multiplex PCR. The sample yields about 180,000 clones, roughly 87% seen once. Source material: peripheral blood. These receptors were taken from a woman in her forties or fifties with acute or convalescent COVID-19.

The chain employs TRBV7-9 and TRBJ2-5; 8 nucleotides align to TRBD1. Germline loops: CDR1 SEHNR, CDR2 FQNEAQ (reference sequence). J gave up 0 bases and V 5 bases, and 5 bases lay outside the gene matches. This CDR3 is 15 amino acids long. CDR3 protein: CASSGQGADQETQYF. CDR3 DNA sequence: TGTGCCAGCAGCGGACAGGGAGCGGACCAAGAGACCCAGTACTTC.

Here the CDR3 DNA reads TGTGCCTGGAGTCCGCCGGGTCTTAGGAGCAATCAGCCCCAGCATTTT. Translating it yields CAWSPPGLRSNQPQHF. The chain links TRBV30 to TRBJ1-5, with D uncertain. Deletions cut 2 bases from V and 1 base from J, with 15 bases between. The CDR3 length is 16 residues. Germline V gives CDR1 GTSNPN, CDR2 SVGIG (reference sequence).

This clone was counted a single time. The rearrangement joins TRBV7-9 to TRBJ1-4; weak D call: TRBD1 (6 bases). Germline V CDR1 and CDR2: SEHNR, FQNEAQ (reference sequence). This CDR3 is 15 amino acids long. V was clipped by 1 base and J by 7 bases, with 13 bases between them. The CDR3 reads CASSLVGAQGEKLFF. The CDR3 nucleotides are TGTGCCAGCAGCTTAGTGGGGGCCCAAGGTGAAAAACTGTTTTTT.

The rearrangement joins TRBV6-5 to TRBJ1-1; TRBD1 is a possible D gene (6 bases). CDR1 is MNHEY and CDR2 is SVGAGI in the germline V gene. Trimming pared 2 bases from V and 3 bases from J, leaving 13 bases between. CDR3 length: 15 residues. Here the CDR3 reads CASSYVGGADTEAFF. The CDR3 nucleotides are TGTGCCAGCAGTTACGTGGGGGGGGCTGACACTGAAGCTTTCTTT.

The gene calls are TRBV5-6 and TRBJ2-7; D is ambiguous. The CDR3 spans 14 residues. The germline CDR1 and CDR2 sequences are SGHDT and YYEEEE. The V and J ends lost 3 bases and 2 bases respectively, with 12 bases between them. The CDR3 reads CASSSITATYEQYF. In DNA form, the CDR3 reads TGTGCCAGCAGCTCGATCACTGCTACCTACGAGCAGTACTTC.

In this sample, this clone turned up once. The chain links TRBV27 to TRBJ2-7; D is possibly TRBD2 (5 bases). Deletions cut 3 bases from V and 7 bases from J, with 10 bases between. The CDR3 has 12 residues. Per the germline V gene, CDR1 is MNHEY and CDR2 is SMNVEV (reference sequence). The CDR3 protein is CASSFIGVEQYF. Written as DNA, the CDR3 is TGTGCCAGCAGTTTTATCGGGGTTGAGCAGTACTTC.

The V call is TRBV5-6, the J call TRBJ2-7; D is perhaps TRBD1 (5 bases). Deletions cut 3 bases from V and 2 bases from J, with 18 bases between. Germline CDR1 reads SGHDT; CDR2 reads YYEEEE. The length of the CDR3 is 16 residues. CDR3 protein: CASSSPQENDPYEQYF. The CDR3 nucleotides read TGTGCCAGCAGCTCGCCACAGGAGAATGATCCCTACGAGCAGTACTTC. The full variable domain, rest sourced from reference TRBV5-6 and TRBJ2-7, is DAGVTQSPTHLIKTRGQQVTLRCSPKSGHDTVSWYQQALGQGPQFIFQYYEEEERQRGNFPDRFSGHQFPNYSSELNVNALLLGDSALYLCASSSPQENDPYEQYFGPGTRLTVT.

This chain connects TRBV6-5 to TRBJ1-2, with D perhaps matching TRBD1 (5 bases). The CDR3 has 13 residues. The germline CDR1 and CDR2 sequences are MNHEY and SVGAGI. V lost 2 bases and J 8 bases, leaving 12 bases between the germline ends. CDR3 nucleotides: TGTGCCAGCAGTTACCCCGCAGGACACGGCTACACCTTC. As protein: CASSYPAGHGYTF.

This chain's CDR3 is CASSLEGSEKETQYF. The CDR3 DNA follows: TGTGCCAGCAGCTTGGAGGGTAGCGAAAAAGAGACCCAGTACTTC. V usage is TRBV5-4 and J usage is TRBJ2-5, with D possibly TRBD2 on 5 matching bases. Germline V gene lookup returns CDR1 SGHNT and CDR2 YYREEE (reference sequence). V lost 0 bases, J lost 3 bases, and 12 bases lay in between. The CDR3 is 15 residues long.

The chain recombines TRBV3-1 (or the pseudogene TRBV3-2) with TRBJ2-7; unclear D gene. Trimming stripped 3 bases from V and 6 bases from J, with 12 bases between. The length of the CDR3 is 13 residues. Germline V gene sequence: CDR1 LGHDT, CDR2 YNNKEL (reference sequence). The CDR3 region is CASSQIESSEQYF. DNA of the CDR3: TGTGCCAGCAGCCAGATAGAATCTTCCGAGCAGTACTTC.

The chain links TRBV9 to TRBJ1-3; TRBD1 is a possible D gene (6 bases). This CDR3 has 16 residues. The germline V gene has CDR1 SGDLS and CDR2 YYNGEE. V dropped 0 bases and J dropped 3 bases, with 13 bases sitting between them. The CDR3 loop reads CASSVAGGSSGNTIYF. The CDR3 region has the DNA TGTGCCAGCAGCGTAGCGGGGGGCTCAAGTGGAAACACCATATATTTT.

The chain employs TRBV28 and TRBJ1-2; 9 bases are shared with TRBD1. The germline gives CDR1 MDHEN, CDR2 SYDVKM. Unmatched junction bases numbered 24, after V lost 5 bases and J lost 5 bases. The CDR3 length is 20 residues. The CDR3 sequence is CASSQTYLTGGAKWHYGYTF. As DNA, the CDR3 is TGTGCCAGCAGTCAAACCTACTTAACAGGGGGCGCGAAATGGCATTATGGCTACACCTTC.

The chain has TRBV27 and TRBJ2-2; TRBD1 aligns across 10 bases. The germline gives CDR1 MNHEY, CDR2 SMNVEV (reference sequence). The CDR3 has 18 amino acids. Trimming at V came to 3 bases and at J to 5 bases, leaving 12 bases not matched to a gene. This CDR3 is CASSFYPPGQGGTGELFF. The CDR3 DNA is TGTGCCAGCAGTTTTTACCCTCCTGGACAGGGGGGGACCGGGGAGCTGTTTTTT.

To note about this clone: This specimen includes other DNA sequences encoding the same CDR3. This chain links TRBV15 with TRBJ1-1, with 8 positions matching TRBD1. With V trimmed by 6 bases and J by 2 bases, 5 bases remained unmatched. Germline CDR1 and CDR2: LNHNV and YYDKDF (reference sequence). The CDR3 is made up of 14 amino acids. The CDR3 sequence is CATSRDRQNTEAFF. For the CDR3, the DNA is TGTGCCACCAGTAGGGACAGGCAAAACACTGAAGCTTTCTTT.

This chain links TRBV19 with TRBJ1-1; D gene ambiguous. The CDR3 is made up of 13 amino acids. The germline V gene has CDR1 LNHDA and CDR2 SQIVND (reference sequence). The germline V and J ends were trimmed by 3 bases and 1 base, with 6 bases remaining between them. CDR3 in DNA: TGTGCCAGTAGTATGAGCCGGAACACTGAAGCTTTCTTT. Translating it yields CASSMSRNTEAFF.